The rows below give T cell receptor beta chains drawn from one sample of a study of T cell responses to AZD1222 COVID-19 vaccine. TCRdb keeps only in-frame clones here, not all; method: immunoSEQ multiplex PCR. The sample records 250,000 to 300,000 clones, 94% being singletons. This sample comprised peripheral blood, obtained 28 days after the second AZD1222 dose. The receptors here all came from an adult who received the AZD1222 COVID-19 vaccine. The CDR3 runs from the conserved cysteine through the conserved F or W. The order of the fields is V gene, J gene, clone size, D gene, CDR3 protein, CDR3 DNA. D genes are given only for firm matches. For some rows the clone size is stated as once, few or many, or as a class when expanded; others skip it.

V gene: TRBV5-1
J gene: TRBJ1-1
clone size: -
D gene: -
CDR3 protein: CASSANRETEAFF
CDR3 DNA: TGCGCCAGCAGCGCCAACAGGGAAACTGAAGCTTTCTTT

V gene: TRBV25-1
J gene: TRBJ1-4
clone size: -
D gene: -
CDR3 protein: CASRQTGQVEKLFF
CDR3 DNA: TGTGCCAGCCGACAGACAGGCCAGGTCGAAAAACTGTTTTTT

V gene: TRBV11-1
J gene: TRBJ2-1
clone size: -
D gene: -
CDR3 protein: CASSLRKSSSYNEQFF
CDR3 DNA: TGTGCCAGCAGCTTACGGAAGTCCAGCTCCTACAATGAGCAGTTCTTC

V gene: TRBV19
J gene: TRBJ2-7
clone size: -
D gene: TRBD1
CDR3 protein: CASSTGQEISDEQYF
CDR3 DNA: TGTGCCAGTAGTACCGGACAGGAGATTTCCGACGAGCAGTACTTC

V gene: TRBV7-2
J gene: TRBJ2-5
clone size: -
D gene: TRBD1
CDR3 protein: CASSLGDRDEETQYF
CDR3 DNA: TGTGCCAGCAGCTTAGGAGACAGGGATGAAGAGACCCAGTACTTC

V gene: TRBV14
J gene: TRBJ1-5
clone size: once
D gene: -
CDR3 protein: CASSRRGGHSNQPQHF
CDR3 DNA: TGTGCCAGCAGCCGGAGGGGGGGCCATAGCAATCAGCCCCAGCATTTT

V gene: TRBV9
J gene: TRBJ1-3
clone size: -
D gene: TRBD1
CDR3 protein: CASSAPGGGRGLSSSGNTIYF
CDR3 DNA: TGTGCCAGCAGCGCTCCGGGCGGGGGCAGGGGGCTCTCATCTAGTGGAAACACCATATATTTT

V gene: TRBV28
J gene: TRBJ2-5
clone size: -
D gene: -
CDR3 protein: CASSSLGGAGETQYF
CDR3 DNA: TGTGCCAGCAGTTCCCTGGGCGGAGCTGGGGAGACCCAGTACTTC

V gene: TRBV18
J gene: TRBJ2-2
clone size: -
D gene: -
CDR3 protein: CASSPLTSSPGTGELFF
CDR3 DNA: TGTGCCAGCTCACCCCTTACCTCATCGCCGGGCACCGGGGAGCTGTTTTTT

V gene: TRBV3-1/TRBV3-2
J gene: TRBJ2-4
clone size: once
D gene: TRBD2
CDR3 protein: CASSQVLLAGGIAKNIQYF
CDR3 DNA: TGTGCCAGCAGCCAAGTTTTACTAGCGGGGGGCATAGCCAAAAACATTCAGTACTTC

V gene: TRBV24-1
J gene: TRBJ2-1
clone size: -
D gene: TRBD2
CDR3 protein: CATSEPGYSGRAGNEQFF
CDR3 DNA: TGTGCCACCAGTGAGCCGGGTTATAGCGGGAGGGCCGGGAATGAGCAGTTCTTC

V gene: TRBV6-6
J gene: TRBJ2-2
clone size: -
D gene: TRBD2
CDR3 protein: CATRGLAGADTGELFF
CDR3 DNA: TGTGCCACCAGAGGACTAGCGGGGGCCGACACCGGGGAGCTGTTTTTT

V gene: TRBV4-3
J gene: TRBJ1-6
clone size: -
D gene: TRBD1
CDR3 protein: CASSHQGASSPLHF
CDR3 DNA: TGCGCCAGCAGCCACCAGGGGGCAAGTTCACCCCTCCACTTT

V gene: TRBV5-5
J gene: TRBJ1-1
clone size: once
D gene: -
CDR3 protein: CASSFFIGGTEAFF
CDR3 DNA: TGTGCCAGCAGCTTCTTTATAGGGGGCACTGAAGCTTTCTTT

V gene: TRBV7-8
J gene: TRBJ1-1
clone size: -
D gene: TRBD1
CDR3 protein: CASSARDRLNTEAFF
CDR3 DNA: TGTGCCAGCAGCGCTCGGGACAGATTGAACACTGAAGCTTTCTTT

V gene: TRBV19
J gene: TRBJ1-2
clone size: -
D gene: -
CDR3 protein: CASSIGTSAYGYTF
CDR3 DNA: TGTGCCAGTAGTATAGGGACGTCGGCTTATGGCTACACCTTC

V gene: TRBV15
J gene: TRBJ1-2
clone size: -
D gene: -
CDR3 protein: CATSRVGRDYGYTF
CDR3 DNA: TGTGCCACCAGCAGAGTGGGGAGGGACTATGGCTACACCTTC

V gene: TRBV27
J gene: TRBJ2-7
clone size: once
D gene: TRBD1
CDR3 protein: CASSLIQGGYEQYF
CDR3 DNA: TGTGCCAGCAGTTTAATACAGGGGGGTTACGAGCAGTACTTC

V gene: TRBV5-4
J gene: TRBJ1-5
clone size: -
D gene: -
CDR3 protein: CASSHDRNQPQHF
CDR3 DNA: TGTGCCAGCAGCCACGACAGAAATCAGCCCCAGCATTTT

V gene: TRBV5-4
J gene: TRBJ1-1
clone size: -
D gene: -
CDR3 protein: CASSSGGGTEAFF
CDR3 DNA: TGTGCCAGCAGCTCCGGGGGCGGGACTGAAGCTTTCTTT

V gene: TRBV6-5
J gene: TRBJ1-2
clone size: -
D gene: -
CDR3 protein: CASSRGFGYTF
CDR3 DNA: TGTGCCAGCAGTAGGGGTTTCGGCTACACCTTC

V gene: TRBV19
J gene: TRBJ1-5
clone size: -
D gene: -
CDR3 protein: CASSPGGSFQPQHF
CDR3 DNA: TGTGCCAGTAGCCCCGGGGGTAGTTTTCAGCCCCAGCATTTT

V gene: TRBV5-1
J gene: TRBJ1-2
clone size: -
D gene: -
CDR3 protein: CASSLGTESYGYTF
CDR3 DNA: TGCGCCAGCAGCTTAGGGACTGAAAGTTATGGCTACACCTTC

V gene: TRBV4-2
J gene: TRBJ1-4
clone size: -
D gene: -
CDR3 protein: CASSQGDPKRGEKLFF
CDR3 DNA: TGTGCCAGCAGCCAAGGGGACCCAAAGCGGGGTGAAAAACTGTTTTTT

V gene: TRBV18
J gene: TRBJ2-2
clone size: -
D gene: -
CDR3 protein: CASSPPRANWAGELFF
CDR3 DNA: TGTGCCAGCTCACCACCGAGGGCAAACTGGGCCGGGGAGCTGTTTTTT

V gene: TRBV11-2
J gene: TRBJ2-7
clone size: once
D gene: -
CDR3 protein: CASSLGRYYEQYF
CDR3 DNA: TGTGCCAGCAGCTTAGGGAGGTATTACGAGCAGTACTTC